This is a list of T cell receptor beta chains from one sample in a study of post-analysis software for immune sequencing data. MiXCR, run by TCRdb on the PCR reads, gives a single entry per CDR3 protein. The sample carries about 820,000 distinct CDR3 sequences, roughly 50% recorded once. The sample consisted of blood. The receptor source for this set is a girl aged 5-17 years with multiple sclerosis. Each CDR3 is given with its conserved first and last residue. A D gene is named only where the DNA matches it firmly. Size values are once, few and many counts, or a class for expanded clones, and some rows have none.

CDR3nt | CDR3aa | v_gene | abundance | j_gene | d_gene
TGTTCCAGCAGCTTCTGGGGCCAAGAGACCCAGTACTTC | CSSSFWGQETQYF | TRBV7-9 | . | TRBJ2-5 | .
TGTGCCAGCAGCTTAGCCGGGGTCAACCTAGCCAAAAACATTCAGTACTTC | CASSLAGVNLAKNIQYF | TRBV7-9 | . | TRBJ2-4 | .
TGTGCCATCAGTGAGTCCCAGGGGGTGAACTATGGCTACACCTTC | CAISESQGVNYGYTF | TRBV10-3 | . | TRBJ1-2 | TRBD1
TGTGCCGCTCAAGCGCCAGCGGCAGATACGCAGTATTTT | CAAQAPAADTQYF | TRBV10-3 | few | TRBJ2-3 | .
TGTGCCAGCAGCCAAGAAAGAACAGGGGCCAACTATGGCTACACCTTC | CASSQERTGANYGYTF | TRBV4-2 | . | TRBJ1-2 | TRBD1
TGCAGTGCAGGTGGGGGGATTGGCACTGAAGCTTTCTTT | CSAGGGIGTEAFF | TRBV20-1 | few | TRBJ1-1 | .
TGTGCCAGCAGCCAAAGTACAGGGCTCTACGAGCAGTACTTC | CASSQSTGLYEQYF | TRBV12-3/TRBV12-4 | few | TRBJ2-7 | .
TGCAGTGCTAGAGTAGGGGGTCCGGGGGGCTACACCTTC | CSARVGGPGGYTF | TRBV20-1 | . | TRBJ1-2 | .
TGCAGTGCTAGATTAACCGGGACAGGGGGGACCTACGAGCAGTACTTC | CSARLTGTGGTYEQYF | TRBV20-1 | few | TRBJ2-7 | TRBD1
TGCAGTGCCCTAGCAGGGGCGCGGAGCAATCAGCCCCAGCATTTT | CSALAGARSNQPQHF | TRBV20-1 | . | TRBJ1-5 | .
TGCGCCAGCAGCTTGCACAGGTACACAGATACGCAGTATTTT | CASSLHRYTDTQYF | TRBV5-1 | . | TRBJ2-3 | .
TGCGCCAGCAGCTTGTGGAACCGACAGGGTGGAGGCGAGCAGTACTTC | CASSLWNRQGGGEQYF | TRBV5-1 | few | TRBJ2-7 | TRBD1
TGTGCCAGCAGTTACTCTAGGGTTGGCAATCAGCCCCAGCATTTT | CASSYSRVGNQPQHF | TRBV6-5 | . | TRBJ1-5 | .
TGTGCCAGCCAGGAAGAATATGACAATGAGCAGTTCTTC | CASQEEYDNEQFF | TRBV2 | . | TRBJ2-1 | .
TGCAGCGTTGGAGGGGGTCGACTAGAGCAGTTCTTC | CSVGGGRLEQFF | TRBV29-1 | . | TRBJ2-1 | .
TGCGCCTCAAATCGGGACAGAGCTAACTATGGCTACACCTTC | CASNRDRANYGYTF | TRBV5-1 | . | TRBJ1-2 | TRBD1
TGTGCCAGCAGTGAAACCTTAGGCGCGGACGAGCAGTACTTC | CASSETLGADEQYF | TRBV25-1 | . | TRBJ2-7 | .
TGTGCCAGCAGCCCCCCGTATTATGCAGATACGCAGTATTTT | CASSPPYYADTQYF | TRBV28 | . | TRBJ2-3 | .
TGCAGTGCTAGAGGGCTAGCGGGGACCAGGAGAACATCCCACGAGCAGTACTTC | CSARGLAGTRRTSHEQYF | TRBV20-1 | once | TRBJ2-7 | TRBD2
TGTGCCAGCAGCCCATCACAGGTGGTCACTGAAGCTTTCTTT | CASSPSQVVTEAFF | TRBV5-5 | . | TRBJ1-1 | .
TGTGCTAGTGGTTTGGCCGGGACAGGGGTAACAGATACGCAGTATTTT | CASGLAGTGVTDTQYF | TRBV12-5 | . | TRBJ2-3 | TRBD1
TGTGCCAGCAGCTTTATAGCGGGAGGAGAGACCCAGTACTTC | CASSFIAGGETQYF | TRBV2 | few | TRBJ2-5 | TRBD2
TGCAGTGCGAGACCTGCTACAGGGGGGGGGCGTAGGGTGCAGTTCTTC | CSARPATGGGRRVQFF | TRBV20-1 | . | TRBJ2-1 | .
TGCGCCAGCAGCCAAGGGGCGGGAACTAATGGAAAACTGTTTTTT | CASSQGAGTNGKLFF | TRBV4-1 | . | TRBJ1-4 | .
TGTGCCAGCAGCCGTCAAGGGTCAGGTCAAGAGACCCAGTACTTC | CASSRQGSGQETQYF | TRBV7-2 | . | TRBJ2-5 | .
TGTGCCAGCAGTTACTCGGAAGGCTACACCTTC | CASSYSEGYTF | TRBV6-2/TRBV6-3 | . | TRBJ1-2 | .
TGCAGTGCTACCCTGGGGGGGAGTATCAACGAGCAGTACTTC | CSATLGGSINEQYF | TRBV20-1 | . | TRBJ2-7 | TRBD2
TGCAGTGCTAGTGAGGGTCCAGGGGGCGCGGGAGGCTACACCTTC | CSASEGPGGAGGYTF | TRBV20-1 | . | TRBJ1-2 | TRBD1